Each of the 17 T cell receptor beta chains below was sequenced from the same sample in a study of T-cell reconstitution after alpha-beta-depleted transplantation in children. Construction of the TCRbeta library involved unique molecular identifiers. TCRdb reanalysed the PCR reads using MiXCR and keeps one entry per CDR3 protein. The sample shows approximately 210,000 distinct CDR3 sequences, approximately 17% of them seen only once. The specimen comprised PBMCs, mostly from graft donor cells, sampled 360 days after TCRalphabeta/CD19-depleted stem cell transplant. The receptors here all came from a male patient between 2 and 10 years old who had a stem cell transplant for acute lymphoblastic leukemia, so the T cells may come from the graft donor.

The chain couples TRBV7-6 to TRBJ1-6, with TRBD1 identical over 8 bases. V was pared by 3 bases and J by 7 bases, with 5 bases of the junction left unmatched. From germline, CDR1 is SGHVS and CDR2 FNYEAQ. CDR3 size: 15 residues. CDR3 nucleotides: TGTGCCAGCAGCTTCCAGACAGGGGAGAATTCACCCCTCCACTTT. Protein sequence: CASSFQTGENSPLHF.

The CDR3 reads CASAHPLRDTPGWDQPQHF. Here the CDR3 DNA reads TGTGCCAGCGCACACCCTCTCCGGGACACCCCGGGGTGGGATCAGCCCCAGCATTTT. The chain couples TRBV28 to TRBJ1-5, with a possible D match to TRBD1 (6 bases). Between the trimmed V and J ends, which lost 8 bases and 5 bases, there was a span of 31 bases. The germline CDR1 and CDR2 sequences are MDHEN and SYDVKM. The CDR3 runs 19 residues.

The V call is TRBV12-3 or TRBV12-4, the J call TRBJ2-1, with D perhaps matching TRBD2 (5 bases). CDR3 size: 14 residues. V was cut by 7 bases and J by 5 bases, with 15 bases left in between. This CDR3 is CASTLLGRNNEQFF. The CDR3 DNA reads as TGTGCCAGCACCCTACTGGGGAGAAACAATGAGCAGTTCTTC.

This clonotype was seen ten or more times. The genes are TRBV28 and TRBJ1-5; 10 bases line up with TRBD1. In germline, CDR1 is MDHEN, CDR2 SYDVKM. The junction had 16 bases not matched to a gene; V was cut back by 4 bases and J by 10 bases. The CDR3 contains 17 residues. The DNA of the CDR3 is TGTGCCAGCAGTTCAGGGACAGGGGTCTCATCCGGTGACCCCCAGCATTTT. This encodes CASSSGTGVSSGDPQHF.

This chain links TRBV20-1 with TRBJ2-5, with D possibly TRBD1 on 5 matching bases. CDR1 DFQATT and CDR2 SNEGSKA come from the germline V gene (reference sequence). The CDR3 sequence is 12 residues long. The V and J ends lost 7 bases and 2 bases respectively, with 11 bases between them. CDR3 nucleotides: TGCAGTGTAGACGGACAACAAGAGACCCAGTACTTC. It encodes CSVDGQQETQYF.

This clonotype was detected only a few times. J is TRBJ2-6 and V is TRBV3-1; maybe TRBD1 (6 bases). The V gene lost 3 bases and the J gene lost 3 bases, with 18 bases spanning the gap. The CDR3 spans 18 residues. Looked up from germline, CDR1 is LGHDT and CDR2 is YNNKEL (reference sequence). CDR3 sequence: CASSQGAQGLNGANVLTF. The CDR3 region has the DNA TGTGCCAGCAGCCAGGGGGCCCAAGGGTTGAATGGGGCCAACGTCCTGACTTTC. Supplemented by reference TRBV3-1 and TRBJ2-6, the full variable domain reads DTAVSQTPKYLVTQMGNDKSIKCEQNLGHDTMYWYKQDSKKFLKIMFSYNNKELIINETVPNRFSPKSPDKAHLNLHINSLELGDSAVYFCASSQGAQGLNGANVLTFGAGSRLTVL.

This clonotype was observed a few times. The chain carries TRBV5-6 and TRBJ2-7; 7 positions match TRBD2. Germline V gene lookup returns CDR1 SGHDT and CDR2 YYEEEE. The trim removed 0 bases at V and 1 base at J, leaving 13 bases unmatched. This CDR3 comprises 18 residues. CDR3 residues: CASSLDGSLGGISYEQYF. Written as DNA, the CDR3 is TGTGCCAGCAGCTTGGACGGGTCTCTGGGGGGGATTTCCTACGAGCAGTACTTC.

The chain couples TRBV10-3 to TRBJ2-1; the match to TRBD1 covers 8 bases. V lost 0 bases and J lost 2; bases outside the gene matches: 3. The CDR3 contains 16 residues. The germline V gene encodes CDR1 ENHRY and CDR2 SYGVKD. CDR3 protein: CAISESGQGAYNEQFF. In DNA, the CDR3 is TGTGCCATCAGTGAGTCCGGACAGGGCGCCTACAATGAGCAGTTCTTC.

This clonotype has just a few counts. This chain joins TRBV5-1 and TRBJ2-7, with D perhaps TRBD1 or TRBD2 (6 bases each). Trimming stripped 7 bases from V and 0 bases from J, with 23 bases between. Looked up from germline, CDR1 is SGHRS and CDR2 is YFSETQ. CDR3 length: 17 residues. Written as DNA, the CDR3 is TGCGCCAGCGCAAGGGGCGAGGGGGGTTTCGCCTCCTACGAGCAGTACTTC. Its protein is CASARGEGGFASYEQYF.

This clonotype showed up just a few times. The V and J genes are TRBV12-3 or TRBV12-4 and TRBJ2-6, with D possibly called TRBD1 or TRBD2 (5 bases each). V was pared by 3 bases and J by 1 base, with 13 bases between. This CDR3 comprises 17 residues. The DNA of the CDR3 is TGTGCCAGCAGTTTTGCAAGGGGAGCTTCTGGGGCCAACGTCCTGACTTTC. It yields the protein CASSFARGASGANVLTF.

This clonotype was recorded a few times. V is TRBV3-1 and J is TRBJ1-6; 8 nucleotides line up with TRBD1. The V and J ends lost 5 bases and 9 bases, in that order; junction bases with no gene match: 9. Germline V gene lookup returns CDR1 LGHDT and CDR2 YNNKEL (reference sequence). The length of the CDR3 is 15 residues. CDR3 sequence: CASSFPSGGGSPLHF. As DNA, the CDR3 is TGTGCCAGCAGCTTTCCGTCAGGGGGCGGTTCACCCCTCCACTTT.

There are many counts of this clonotype. This chain uses TRBV20-1 with TRBJ2-5; no clear D. CDR1 is DFQATT and CDR2 is SNEGSKA in the germline V gene (reference sequence). V gave up 1 base and J gave up 4 bases, with 10 bases separating them. This CDR3 has 13 amino acids. CDR3 protein: CSARVVVGETQYF. In DNA, the CDR3 is TGCAGTGCTAGAGTAGTGGTGGGAGAGACCCAGTACTTC.

This rearrangement joins TRBV7-8 to TRBJ1-5; no firm D call. Germline lookup yields CDR1 SGHVS and CDR2 FQNEAQ. This CDR3 spans 13 amino acids. Trimming shortened V by 1 base and J by 5 bases, and 6 bases separated the two germline ends. Written as DNA, the CDR3 is TGTGCCAGCAGCTTAGAAACGGATCAGCCCCAGCATTTT. Translated: CASSLETDQPQHF.

The chain recombines TRBV7-9 with TRBJ1-2; the match to TRBD1 covers 7 bases. The CDR3 consists of 16 residues. V was clipped by 1 base and J by 2 bases; unmatched bases: 7. CDR1 is SEHNR and CDR2 is FQNEAQ in the germline V gene (reference sequence). CDR3 DNA: TGTGCCAGCAGCTTAGGGCCCCTGGGACAGAACTATGGCTACACCTTC. Amino acids: CASSLGPLGQNYGYTF.

The rearrangement joins TRBV12-3 or TRBV12-4 to TRBJ2-5, with D hard to call. The CDR3 totals 13 residues. The V end lost 1 base, the J end lost 1 base, and 4 bases lay between the germline ends. The CDR3 sequence: CASSLVLQETQYF. The CDR3 DNA follows: TGTGCCAGCAGTTTAGTCCTCCAAGAGACCCAGTACTTC.

The gene calls are TRBV25-1 and TRBJ1-6, with D possibly TRBD1 on 6 matching bases. The CDR3 consists of 14 residues. V lost 3 bases and J 12 bases, leaving 15 bases between the germline ends. CDR1 is MGHDK, CDR2 SYGVNS, per germline. The CDR3 spells CASSDYTGWKPLHF. In DNA, the CDR3 is TGTGCCAGCAGTGACTATACAGGGTGGAAACCCCTCCACTTT.

This clonotype was seen more than once but under ten times. CDR3 nucleotide sequence: TGTGCCAGCAGTTTCCAGGGGCGGGAGACCCAGTACTTC. Amino acids: CASSFQGRETQYF. This chain connects TRBV28 to TRBJ2-5; possible D gene TRBD1, 6 bases. Trimming removed 3 bases at V and 5 bases at J, with 10 bases between. CDR3 length: 13 amino acids. Germline V lookup: CDR1 MDHEN, CDR2 SYDVKM.